These T cell receptor beta chains were read from a single sample in a study of OX40 agonist ivuxolimab in advanced cancers. Method: immunoSEQ multiplex PCR; TCRdb's copy keeps in-frame clones and lacks some. The profile covers almost 80,000 clones, with around 87% appearing a single time and roughly 0.25% taken by the ten largest. The specimen comprised CD4+ or CD8+ T cells sorted from blood, sampled in a trial of the OX40 agonist ivuxolimab. Receptors were obtained from an adult with an advanced solid tumor such as melanoma, head and neck, liver or kidney cancer. Both conserved end residues are part of each CDR3. Fields, in order: clone size, D gene, V gene, CDR3 length, J gene, CDR3 DNA, CDR3 protein. D genes are given only for firm matches. Clone size is not always given. Where it is, it says once, few, many or a class for expanded clones.

>.|.|TRBV29-1|12|TRBJ1-1
TGCAGCGCAGCAGGGTTTACAACTGAAGCTTTCTTT
CSAAGFTTEAFF
>few|TRBD1|TRBV18|12|TRBJ1-1
TGTGCCAGCTCACTTCCCGGGACAGCGGCTTTCTTT
CASSLPGTAAFF
>.|.|TRBV23-1|13|TRBJ2-7
TGCGCCAGCAACGAAAATTGGGGGGTCGAGCAGTACTTC
CASNENWGVEQYF
>.|.|TRBV10-3|13|TRBJ1-2
TGTGCCATCAGACCCGAGGGGGGGCTTGGCTACACCTTC
CAIRPEGGLGYTF
>.|.|TRBV27|16|TRBJ1-6
TGTGCCAGCAGGGGGGGTGGGACGACCTATAATTCACCCCTCCACTTT
CASRGGGTTYNSPLHF
>.|.|TRBV7-2|14|TRBJ2-7
TGTGCCAGCAGCCCGGCACAGGATCTAAACGAGCAGTACTTC
CASSPAQDLNEQYF
>.|TRBD2|TRBV7-2|13|TRBJ2-7
TGTGCCAGCAGGGGGGGGAACTCCTACGAGCAGTACTTC
CASRGGNSYEQYF
>.|TRBD1|TRBV25-1|15|TRBJ2-5
TGTGCCAGCAGTGAATTAGGGACAGGTCAAGAGACCCAGTACTTC
CASSELGTGQETQYF
>.|TRBD2|TRBV5-1|18|TRBJ2-1
TGCGCCAGCAGCTTGGTGTCCGCCGGGACTAGCGGGTTCCGCGAGCAGTTCTTC
CASSLVSAGTSGFREQFF
>.|.|TRBV6-5|14|TRBJ2-5
TGTGCCAGCAGTTACATGCTTGCCGATAGGACCCAGTACTTC
CASSYMLADRTQYF
>few|.|TRBV27|13|TRBJ1-1
TGTGCCAGCAAATCAAGACCGAACACTGAAGCTTTCTTT
CASKSRPNTEAFF
>.|.|TRBV21-1|16|TRBJ2-1
TGTGCCAGCAGCAAGGTCCCGCACGGAAACTACAATGAGCAGTTCTTC
CASSKVPHGNYNEQFF
>.|.|TRBV5-4|15|TRBJ2-3
TGTGCCAGCAGCTTGGCACAGACAAGCACAGATACGCAGTATTTT
CASSLAQTSTDTQYF
>.|.|TRBV7-3|16|TRBJ2-3
TGTGCCAGCAGCTTAATACCCAGTAAAGACACAGATACGCAGTATTTT
CASSLIPSKDTDTQYF
>.|.|TRBV18|14|TRBJ1-5
TGTGCCAGCTCACCAGAAAATAGCAATCAGCCCCAGCATTTT
CASSPENSNQPQHF
>.|.|TRBV2|13|TRBJ1-1
TGTGCCAGCAGCCCCGGGGTAAGGACTGAAGCTTTCTTT
CASSPGVRTEAFF
>.|.|TRBV7-9|14|TRBJ2-1
TGTGCCAGCCGGCGTTCTGACCGGGGCGATGAGCAGTTCTTC
CASRRSDRGDEQFF
>.|.|TRBV7-2|15|TRBJ2-1
TGTGCCAGCAGCTCCCAACAGAGCTCCTACAATGAGCAGTTCTTC
CASSSQQSSYNEQFF
>.|TRBD1|TRBV6-6|13|TRBJ2-4
TGTGCCAGCAGACCCGGGACAGAAAACATTCAGTACTTC
CASRPGTENIQYF
>.|.|TRBV10-3|12|TRBJ1-1
TGTGCCTCCCGACGGGAGAAAACTGAAGCTTTCTTT
CASRREKTEAFF
>.|TRBD1|TRBV19|15|TRBJ1-5
TGTGCCAGTAGCGATGGGACAGGGGGTACTCAGCCCCAGCATTTT
CASSDGTGGTQPQHF
>.|.|TRBV5-1|16|TRBJ2-2
TGCGCCAGCAGCTCGTCTTCCGGGACTTTTGCCGGGGAGCTGTTTTTT
CASSSSSGTFAGELFF
>.|.|TRBV7-7|14|TRBJ2-3
TGTGCCAGCAGCTTAGCGGGAGGTGGAGATACGCAGTATTTT
CASSLAGGGDTQYF
>.|.|TRBV7-2|13|TRBJ1-1
TGTGCCAGCAGCCCCTTTTTGGGGGGTGGAGCTTTCTTT
CASSPFLGGGAFF
>.|TRBD2|TRBV5-4|17|TRBJ2-1
TGTGCCAGCAGCAATTATAAGCGGGAGGACGCCTACAATGAGCAGTTCTTC
CASSNYKREDAYNEQFF
>.|.|TRBV6-1|14|TRBJ1-1
TGTGCCAGCAGGTCTCAGGGGATGAACACTGAAGCTTTCTTT
CASRSQGMNTEAFF
>.|.|TRBV11-2|15|TRBJ2-7
TGTGCCAGCAGCCAGACGGGGTATGCTAGGTACGAGCAGTACTTC
CASSQTGYARYEQYF
>.|TRBD1|TRBV7-2|15|TRBJ1-5
TGTGCCAGCAGCTCTAGGACAGGGGAGAATCAGCCCCAGCATTTT
CASSSRTGENQPQHF
>.|.|TRBV15|15|TRBJ2-1
TGTGCCACCAGCAGAGATCTTGGCACCTACAATGAGCAGTTCTTC
CATSRDLGTYNEQFF
>.|.|TRBV2|11|TRBJ2-5
TGTGCCAGCAGCGAAACAGCCTCCCGTTACTTC
CASSETASRYF
>.|TRBD1|TRBV18|15|TRBJ2-2
TGTGCCAGCTCAAGACAGGGGACGAACACCGGGGAGCTGTTTTTT
CASSRQGTNTGELFF
>once|.|TRBV25-1|16|TRBJ2-6
TGTGCCAGCAGCCCAACAGGGAGCTCTGGGGCCAACGTCCTGACTTTC
CASSPTGSSGANVLTF
>.|TRBD2|TRBV7-7|16|TRBJ2-3
TGTGCCAGCAGCCCTACAGCGGGAGGGGGCACAGATACGCAGTATTTT
CASSPTAGGGTDTQYF
>.|.|TRBV28|17|TRBJ2-1
TGTGCCAGCAGTTATATCCTTTTGAGGGGGACTTACAATGAGCAGTTCTTC
CASSYILLRGTYNEQFF
>.|TRBD1|TRBV29-1|14|TRBJ2-2
TGCAGCGTCGGCGTGACAGGGGACGCCGGGGAGCTGTTTTTT
CSVGVTGDAGELFF
>.|.|TRBV28|14|TRBJ2-3
TGTGCCAGTATTCGACAGGACCTCACAGATACGCAGTATTTT
CASIRQDLTDTQYF
>.|.|TRBV5-1|14|TRBJ2-5
TGCGCCAGCAGCTTGGCCGGGGCTGCGGAGACCCAGTACTTC
CASSLAGAAETQYF
>.|.|TRBV5-1|17|TRBJ1-4
TGCGCCAGCAGCTTGGGGGGGACAAGCGCAACTAATGAAAAACTGTTTTTT
CASSLGGTSATNEKLFF
>.|.|TRBV9|15|TRBJ2-1
TGTGCCAGCAGCGTAGGGCGGCTCTCCTACAATGAGCAGTTCTTC
CASSVGRLSYNEQFF
>.|.|TRBV4-3|15|TRBJ2-7
TGCGCCAGCAGCCAAGAAAGCGGGTTCACCTACGAGCAGTACTTC
CASSQESGFTYEQYF
>.|TRBD2|TRBV28|14|TRBJ2-7
TGTGCCAGCAGGCGTAGCGGGATTGCCTACGAGCAGTACTTC
CASRRSGIAYEQYF
>.|TRBD2|TRBV6-1|14|TRBJ2-3
TGTGCCAGCAAGTCTAGCGGGAGCACAGATACGCAGTATTTT
CASKSSGSTDTQYF
>.|.|TRBV11-2|18|TRBJ2-1
TGTGCCAGCAGCTCGGGCGTGAGTTCGGAGAGCTCCTACAATGAGCAGTTCTTC
CASSSGVSSESSYNEQFF
>once|.|TRBV19|16|TRBJ1-5
TGTGCCAGTAGTATGGGACCGCGCGGTCCGAATCAGCCCCAGCATTTT
CASSMGPRGPNQPQHF
>few|.|TRBV7-2|15|TRBJ1-2
TGTGCCAGCAGCTTAGGAGGCGACCGGGCGCGGGGCTACACCTTC
CASSLGGDRARGYTF
>.|.|TRBV14|15|TRBJ1-2
TGTGCCAGCAGCCAAGGGTCTTCTCTTGGATGGGGCTACACCTTC
CASSQGSSLGWGYTF